These T cell receptor beta chains were read from a single sample in a study of radiation and T cells in renal cell carcinoma. Sequencing used immunoSEQ multiplex PCR; TCRdb keeps in-frame clones, though not all of them. The table includes about 130,000 clones, roughly four fifths detected once. The sample in question was blood, obtained from a patient whose treatment included radiotherapy and nephrectomy. The receptors shown here come from a man aged 45-65 years with renal cell carcinoma. The conserved cysteine and the conserved F or W are not part of the CDR3 here.

TRBV6-5	TRBJ2-7	ASSYSRQGGAYEQY
TRBV4-2	TRBJ2-5	ASSPGAAGWNGETQY
TRBV4-2	TRBJ2-3	ASSQDWGRLASYTSTDTQY
TRBV19	TRBJ2-2	ASSLDYSGELF
TRBV6-5	TRBJ2-2	ASSYSAGSGELF
TRBV9	TRBJ2-1	ASSGADRSYNEQF
TRBV15	TRBJ1-2	ATSRDRESGYT
TRBV2	TRBJ2-7	ASSDRDGGQY
TRBV4-3	TRBJ2-1	ASSRTSGGNEQF
TRBV10-2	TRBJ2-3	ASSETGLADTQY
TRBV7-2	TRBJ2-2	ASSSLGPVTGELF
TRBV5-4	TRBJ2-3	ASSFLLAGSGTDTQY
TRBV19	TRBJ1-1	ASSLTGADTEAF
TRBV30	TRBJ2-7	AWRKAERTYEQY
TRBV30	TRBJ1-6	AWGRTNRGLRSPLH
TRBV29-1	TRBJ2-2	SVAGGIRSGELF
TRBV7-2	TRBJ1-4	ASSRTGPGEKLF
TRBV2	TRBJ2-5	ASNRETQY
TRBV5-4	TRBJ1-1	ASNRMGGDAF
TRBV7-9	TRBJ2-2	ASSLTETGELF
TRBV18	TRBJ1-3	ASSERSGNTIY
TRBV5-4	TRBJ2-7	ASSQSTGRSEQY
TRBV11-2	TRBJ2-7	ASSRGTASYEQY
TRBV4-2	TRBJ2-1	ASSQEWGGPYNEQF